This T cell receptor (beta chain) was found in a study of blood T cell repertoires in COVID-19. There are 17 residues in the CDR3. Looked up from germline, CDR1 is SGHKS and CDR2 is YYEKEE (reference sequence). The trim removed 0 bases at V and 2 bases at J, leaving 8 bases unmatched. Clones were sequenced by immunoSEQ multiplex PCR, and TCRdb holds only the in-frame ones, with some missing. The sample lists 100,000 to 150,000 clones; approximately 90% were seen once. This rearrangement joins TRBV5-5 to TRBJ2-5, with TRBD2 matching 9 bases. This TCR came from a woman aged 80 or older with acute or convalescent COVID-19. The sample taken for sequencing was peripheral blood. This CDR3 reads CASSLAVVAGGQETQYF. DNA for the CDR3: TGTGCCAGCAGCTTGGCCGTCGTGGCGGGAGGGCAAGAGACCCAGTACTTC.